This T cell receptor beta chain was sequenced for a study of untreated major depressive disorder. Libraries were prepared by immunoSEQ multiplex PCR; TCRdb keeps only in-frame clonotypes and omits some of them. The sample lists about 25,000 clones, about 91% occurring once. This clone is a singleton in its sample. The antigen remains unidentified. Patients had DSM-IV major depressive disorder with a Hamilton Depression score of at least 18. This CDR3 has 11 residues. CDR1 and CDR2 from the germline V gene are ENHRY and SYGVKD. Between the trimmed V and J ends, which lost 10 bases and 5 bases, there was a span of 11 bases. General study findings and limits: Findings may not generalize because the study sample was small. Compared with controls, depressed patients showed more TRBV05-01 (Vbeta 5.1) usage in CD4+ T cells.

This TCR derives from a woman in her 30s with major depressive disorder. The chain recombines TRBV10-3 with TRBJ2-5; D perhaps matches TRBD2 (5 bases). Sequencing was done on a sample of CD4+ T cells from PBMCs. DNA for the CDR3: TGTGCCACCCGGGATGATGAGACCCAGTACTTC. Translation gives CATRDDETQYF.